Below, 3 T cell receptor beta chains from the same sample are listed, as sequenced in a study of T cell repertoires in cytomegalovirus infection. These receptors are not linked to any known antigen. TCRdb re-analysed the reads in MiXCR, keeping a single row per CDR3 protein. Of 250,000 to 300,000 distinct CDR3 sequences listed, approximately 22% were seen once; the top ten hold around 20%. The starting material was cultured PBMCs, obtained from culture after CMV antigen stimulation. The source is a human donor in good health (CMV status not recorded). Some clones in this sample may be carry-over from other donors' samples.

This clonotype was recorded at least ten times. DNA for the CDR3: TGTGCCAGCAGTTGGGGGGGACCTGAAGCTTTCTTT. Protein sequence: CASSWGGPEAFF. The chain uses TRBV6-2 or TRBV6-3 and TRBJ1-1; D is possibly TRBD1 (5 bases). The CDR3 runs to 12 residues. The germline V gene encodes CDR1 MNHEY and CDR2 SVGEGT. V was clipped by 4 bases and J by 6 bases, with 9 bases between them.

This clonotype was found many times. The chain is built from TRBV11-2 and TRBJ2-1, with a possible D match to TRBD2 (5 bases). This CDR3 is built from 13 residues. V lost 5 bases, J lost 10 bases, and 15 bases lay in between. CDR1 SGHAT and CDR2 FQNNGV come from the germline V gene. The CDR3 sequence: CASSRDRGQEQFF. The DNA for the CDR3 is TGTGCCAGCAGCCGCGATCGAGGGCAGGAGCAGTTCTTC.

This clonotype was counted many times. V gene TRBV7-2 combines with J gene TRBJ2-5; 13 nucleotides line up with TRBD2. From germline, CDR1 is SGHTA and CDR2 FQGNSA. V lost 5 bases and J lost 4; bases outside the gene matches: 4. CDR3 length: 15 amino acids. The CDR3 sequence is CASSILAGGLETQYF. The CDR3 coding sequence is TGTGCCAGCAGCATACTAGCGGGAGGGCTAGAGACCCAGTACTTC.